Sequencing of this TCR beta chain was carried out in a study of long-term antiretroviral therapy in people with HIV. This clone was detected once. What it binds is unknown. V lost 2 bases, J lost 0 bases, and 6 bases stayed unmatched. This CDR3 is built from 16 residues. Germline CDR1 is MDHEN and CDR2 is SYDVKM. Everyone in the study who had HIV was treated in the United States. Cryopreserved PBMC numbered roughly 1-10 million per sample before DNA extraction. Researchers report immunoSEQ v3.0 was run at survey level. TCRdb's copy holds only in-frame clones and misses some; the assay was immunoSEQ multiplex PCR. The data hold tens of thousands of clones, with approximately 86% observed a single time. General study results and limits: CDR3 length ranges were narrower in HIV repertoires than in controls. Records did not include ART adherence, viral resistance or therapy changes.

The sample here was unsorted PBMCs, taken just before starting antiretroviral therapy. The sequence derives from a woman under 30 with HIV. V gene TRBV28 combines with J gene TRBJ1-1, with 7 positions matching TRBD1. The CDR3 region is CASSLRTGSMNTEAFF. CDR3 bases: TGTGCCAGCAGTTTACGGACAGGTAGTATGAACACTGAAGCTTTCTTT.